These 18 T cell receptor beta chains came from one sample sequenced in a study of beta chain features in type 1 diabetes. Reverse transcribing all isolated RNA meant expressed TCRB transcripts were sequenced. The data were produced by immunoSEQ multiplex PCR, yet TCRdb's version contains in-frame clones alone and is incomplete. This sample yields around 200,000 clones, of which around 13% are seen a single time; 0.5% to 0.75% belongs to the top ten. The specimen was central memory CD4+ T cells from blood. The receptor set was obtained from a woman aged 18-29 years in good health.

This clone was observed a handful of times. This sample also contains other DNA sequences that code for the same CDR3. The CDR3 loop reads CAWSVRESSYEQYF. The CDR3 nucleotides read TGTGCCTGGAGTGTACGCGAGAGCTCCTACGAGCAGTACTTC. The chain uses TRBV30 and TRBJ2-7; D remains ambiguous. The germline gives CDR1 GTSNPN, CDR2 SVGIG (reference sequence). The CDR3 has 14 amino acids. V dropped 0 bases and J dropped 0 bases, with 9 bases sitting between them.

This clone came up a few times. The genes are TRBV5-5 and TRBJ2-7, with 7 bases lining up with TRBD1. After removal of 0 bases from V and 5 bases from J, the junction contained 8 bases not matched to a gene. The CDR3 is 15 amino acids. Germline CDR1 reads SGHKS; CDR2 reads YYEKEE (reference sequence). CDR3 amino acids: CASSLVGDRDHEQYF. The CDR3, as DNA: TGTGCCAGCAGCTTGGTTGGAGACAGGGACCACGAGCAGTACTTC.

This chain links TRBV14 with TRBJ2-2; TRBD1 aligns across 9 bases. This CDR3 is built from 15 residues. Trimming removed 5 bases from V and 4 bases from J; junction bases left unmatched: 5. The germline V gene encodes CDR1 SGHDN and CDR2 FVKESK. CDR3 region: CASSSWTGVTGELFF. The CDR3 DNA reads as TGTGCCAGCAGCTCTTGGACAGGGGTCACCGGGGAGCTGTTTTTT. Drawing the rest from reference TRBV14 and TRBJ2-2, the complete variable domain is EAGVTQFPSHSVIEKGQTVTLRCDPISGHDNLYWYRRVMGKEIKFLLHFVKESKQDESGMPNNRFLAERTGGTYSTLKVQPAELEDSGVYFCASSSWTGVTGELFFGEGSRLTVL.

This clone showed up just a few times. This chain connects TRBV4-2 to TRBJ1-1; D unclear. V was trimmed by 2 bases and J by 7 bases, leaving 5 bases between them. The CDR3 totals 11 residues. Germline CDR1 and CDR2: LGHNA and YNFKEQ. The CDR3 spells CASSQPNEAFF. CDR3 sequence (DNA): TGTGCCAGCAGCCAACCCAATGAAGCTTTCTTT.

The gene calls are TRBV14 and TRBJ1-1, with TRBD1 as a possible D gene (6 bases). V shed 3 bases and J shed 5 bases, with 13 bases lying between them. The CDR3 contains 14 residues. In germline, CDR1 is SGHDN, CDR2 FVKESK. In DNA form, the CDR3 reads TGTGCCAGCAGCCACAGAGACAGGCCGACTGAAGCTTTCTTT. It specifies CASSHRDRPTEAFF.

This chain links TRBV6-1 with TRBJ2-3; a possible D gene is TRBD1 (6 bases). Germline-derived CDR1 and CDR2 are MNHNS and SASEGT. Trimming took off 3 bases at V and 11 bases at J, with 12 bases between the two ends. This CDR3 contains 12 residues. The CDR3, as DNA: TGTGCCAGCAGTGATTGGGACACACAGCAGTATTTT. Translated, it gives CASSDWDTQQYF.

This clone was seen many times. The DNA of the CDR3 is TGTGCCAGTAGTCCCAGGCACAGCTCTGGGGCCAACGTCCTGACTTTC. Residues: CASSPRHSSGANVLTF. V usage is TRBV19 and J usage is TRBJ2-6; D is unresolved. With 5 bases removed from V and 0 bases from J, the gap between germline ends came to 11 bases. Per germline, CDR1 LNHDA and CDR2 SQIVND (reference sequence). CDR3 length: 16 amino acids.

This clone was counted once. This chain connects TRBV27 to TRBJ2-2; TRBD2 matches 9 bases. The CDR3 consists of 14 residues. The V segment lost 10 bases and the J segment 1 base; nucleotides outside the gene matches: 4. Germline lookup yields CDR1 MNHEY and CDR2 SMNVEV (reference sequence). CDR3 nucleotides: TGTGCCACAGCTAGCGGGATGAACACCGGGGAGCTGTTTTTT. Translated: CATASGMNTGELFF.

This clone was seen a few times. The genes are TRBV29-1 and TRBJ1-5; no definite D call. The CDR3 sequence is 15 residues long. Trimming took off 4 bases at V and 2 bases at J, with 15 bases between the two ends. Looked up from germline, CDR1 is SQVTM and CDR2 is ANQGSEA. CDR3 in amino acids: CSVGTGGEGNQPQHF. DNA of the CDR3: TGCAGCGTTGGAACGGGCGGGGAAGGCAATCAGCCCCAGCATTTT. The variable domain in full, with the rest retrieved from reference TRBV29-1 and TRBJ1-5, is SAVISQKPSRDICQRGTSLTIQCQVDSQVTMMFWYRQQPGQSLTLIATANQGSEATYESGFVIDKFPISRPNLTFSTLTVSNMSPEDSSIYLCSVGTGGEGNQPQHFGDGTRLSIL.

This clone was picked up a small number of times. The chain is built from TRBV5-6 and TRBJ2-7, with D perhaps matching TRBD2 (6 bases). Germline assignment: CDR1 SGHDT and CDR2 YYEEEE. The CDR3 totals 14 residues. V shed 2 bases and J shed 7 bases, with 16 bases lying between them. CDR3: CASSFWGSGGEQYF. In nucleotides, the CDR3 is TGTGCCAGCAGCTTCTGGGGCTCCGGGGGAGAGCAGTACTTC.

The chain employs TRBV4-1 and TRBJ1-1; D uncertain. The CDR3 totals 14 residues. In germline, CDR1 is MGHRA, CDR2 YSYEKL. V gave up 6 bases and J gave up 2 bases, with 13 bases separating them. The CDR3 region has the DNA TGCGCCAGCAGTCGTCCCAGGCACAACACTGAAGCTTTCTTT. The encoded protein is CASSRPRHNTEAFF.

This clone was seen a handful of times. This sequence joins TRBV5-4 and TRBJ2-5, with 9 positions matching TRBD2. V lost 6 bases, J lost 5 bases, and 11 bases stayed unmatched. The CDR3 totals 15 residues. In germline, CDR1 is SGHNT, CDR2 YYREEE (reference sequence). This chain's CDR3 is CASTRAAGGGETQYF. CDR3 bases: TGTGCCAGCACCCGGGCGGCGGGAGGGGGGGAGACCCAGTACTTC.

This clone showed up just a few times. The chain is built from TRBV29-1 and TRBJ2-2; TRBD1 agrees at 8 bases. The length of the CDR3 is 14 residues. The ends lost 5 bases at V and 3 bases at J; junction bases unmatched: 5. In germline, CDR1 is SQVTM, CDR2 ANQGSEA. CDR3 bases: TGCAGCGTTAAGCAGGGGGCCGACACCGGGGAGCTGTTTTTT. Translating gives CSVKQGADTGELFF.

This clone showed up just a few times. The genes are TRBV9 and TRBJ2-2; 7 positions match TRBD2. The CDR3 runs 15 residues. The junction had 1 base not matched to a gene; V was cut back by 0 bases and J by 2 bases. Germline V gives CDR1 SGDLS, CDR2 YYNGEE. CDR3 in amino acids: CASSVAGGNTGELFF. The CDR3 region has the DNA TGTGCCAGCAGCGTAGCGGGAGGCAACACCGGGGAGCTGTTTTTT.

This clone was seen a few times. The CDR3 DNA reads TGTGCCTGGGGGACAGGGACGCGGACTAATGAAAAACTGTTTTTT. Its protein product is CAWGTGTRTNEKLFF. The chain joins TRBV30 to TRBJ1-4, with 9 bases fitting TRBD1. The length of the CDR3 is 15 residues. Germline CDR1 reads GTSNPN; CDR2 reads SVGIG (reference sequence). V lost 5 bases, J lost 2 bases, and 6 bases stayed unmatched. The variable domain in full, with the rest retrieved from reference TRBV30 and TRBJ1-4, is SQTIHQWPATLVQPVGSPLSLECTVEGTSNPNLYWYRQAAGRGLQLLFYSVGIGQISSEVPQNLSASRPQDRQFILSSKKLLLSDSGFYLCAWGTGTRTNEKLFFGSGTQLSVL.

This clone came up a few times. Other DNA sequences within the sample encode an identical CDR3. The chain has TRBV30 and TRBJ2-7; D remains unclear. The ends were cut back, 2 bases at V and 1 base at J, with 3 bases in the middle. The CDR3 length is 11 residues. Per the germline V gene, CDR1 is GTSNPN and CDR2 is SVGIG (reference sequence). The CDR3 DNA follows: TGTGCCTGGAGTCTTTCCTACGAGCAGTACTTC. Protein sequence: CAWSLSYEQYF.

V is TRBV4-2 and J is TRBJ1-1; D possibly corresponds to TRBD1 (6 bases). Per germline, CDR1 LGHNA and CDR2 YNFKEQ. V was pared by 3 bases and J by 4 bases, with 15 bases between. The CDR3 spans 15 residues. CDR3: CASSQAQGTGTEAFF. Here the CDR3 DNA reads TGTGCCAGCAGCCAGGCACAGGGTACCGGCACTGAAGCTTTCTTT.

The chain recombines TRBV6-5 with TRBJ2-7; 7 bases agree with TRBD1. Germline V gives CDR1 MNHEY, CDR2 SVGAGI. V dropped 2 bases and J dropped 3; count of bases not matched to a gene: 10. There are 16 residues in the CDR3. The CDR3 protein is CASSYDAGTVFYEQYF. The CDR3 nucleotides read TGTGCCAGCAGTTACGACGCCGGGACAGTTTTCTACGAGCAGTACTTC.